The entry below describes one TCR beta chain. Its antigen is unidentified. General study points: The larger-cohort validation was restricted to a single TCR beta V-J rearrangement rather than whole repertoires.

TCRdb re-called the 5' RACE reads with MiXCR, one entry per CDR3 protein. The repertoire holds some 57,000 distinct CDR3 sequences, with under 20% as singletons. V was cut by 4 bases and J by 10 bases, with 15 bases left in between. The CDR3 is 14 residues long. The germline gives CDR1 SGHRS, CDR2 YFSETQ. The sequence came from a female donor with breast cancer. Sequencing was done on a sample of naive CD4+ T cells sorted from blood. Regarding subset: naive CD4+ T cells, CD4+CD45RA+CD25-. This chain joins TRBV5-1 and TRBJ1-6, with D uncertain. CDR3 region: CASSPQMAGSPLHF. The CDR3 bases are TGCGCCAGCAGCCCCCAAATGGCGGGGTCACCCCTCCACTTT.